A selection of T cell receptor beta chains follows, all from one sample in a study of human T cells and chemical hapten exposure. TCRdb re-derived calls from the RACE reads in MiXCR, one entry per CDR3 protein. The sample lists some 360,000 distinct CDR3 sequences; 5% to 6.5% were seen once. The sample here was whole blood, taken in connection with sensitization to the hapten diphenylcyclopropenone (DPC). These receptors came from a woman aged 45-59 years with alopecia areata. Some clones in this sample may be carry-over from other donors' samples. CDR3s include the opening cysteine and the closing phenylalanine or tryptophan. Each record gives: J gene, V gene, clone size, D gene, CDR3 protein, CDR3 DNA. A D gene is named only where the DNA matches it firmly. Size tells how often a clone was seen (once, few, many) or the class of an expanded clone, and some rows leave it out.

j_gene: TRBJ1-6
v_gene: TRBV2
abundance: few
d_gene: NA
CDR3aa: CASSEDYNSPLHF
CDR3nt: TGTGCCAGCAGTGAAGACTATAATTCACCCCTCCACTTT

j_gene: TRBJ1-1
v_gene: TRBV7-9
abundance: many
d_gene: NA
CDR3aa: CASQPSIREAFF
CDR3nt: TGTGCCAGCCAGCCCAGTATCAGGGAAGCTTTCTTT

j_gene: TRBJ1-1
v_gene: TRBV7-9
abundance: NA
d_gene: NA
CDR3aa: CASSSRDTLNTEAFF
CDR3nt: TGTGCCAGCAGCTCCCGGGACACCTTGAACACTGAAGCTTTCTTT

j_gene: TRBJ1-5
v_gene: TRBV28
abundance: many
d_gene: NA
CDR3aa: CASSETFSNQPQHF
CDR3nt: TGTGCCAGCAGTGAAACGTTTAGCAATCAGCCCCAGCATTTT

j_gene: TRBJ2-7
v_gene: TRBV28
abundance: NA
d_gene: NA
CDR3aa: CASSLSYYEQYF
CDR3nt: TGTGCCAGCAGTTTATCCTACTACGAGCAGTACTTC

j_gene: TRBJ1-5
v_gene: TRBV28
abundance: few
d_gene: NA
CDR3aa: CASSPHWGGNQPQHF
CDR3nt: TGTGCCAGCAGTCCCCACTGGGGGGGAAATCAGCCCCAGCATTTT

j_gene: TRBJ2-1
v_gene: TRBV29-1
abundance: many
d_gene: TRBD2
CDR3aa: CSVQGLAGPSYNEQFF
CDR3nt: TGCAGCGTTCAGGGACTAGCGGGCCCAAGCTACAATGAGCAGTTCTTC

j_gene: TRBJ2-3
v_gene: TRBV7-9
abundance: many
d_gene: NA
CDR3aa: CASLPARTTDTQYF
CDR3nt: TGTGCCAGCTTACCAGCCCGGACCACAGATACGCAGTATTTT

j_gene: TRBJ2-5
v_gene: TRBV6-2/TRBV6-3
abundance: NA
d_gene: NA
CDR3aa: CASSYSWEMDQTQYF
CDR3nt: TGTGCCAGCAGTTACTCTTGGGAGATGGATCAGACCCAGTACTTC

j_gene: TRBJ2-3
v_gene: TRBV29-1
abundance: many
d_gene: TRBD2
CDR3aa: CSILAGGTDTQYF
CDR3nt: TGCAGTATACTAGCGGGCGGCACAGATACGCAGTATTTT